A selection of T cell receptor beta chains follows, all from one sample in a study of Ad26.COV2.S vaccination and SARS-CoV-2 variants. Using immunoSEQ multiplex PCR, the repertoire was profiled, and TCRdb retains in-frame clones only, with some absent. The repertoire holds roughly 700,000 clones, with roughly nine tenths as singletons. Sample: peripheral blood, taken in a trial of Ad26.COV2.S vaccine versus placebo. All receptors derive from a person aged 18 to 65 who received the Ad26.COV2.S COVID-19 vaccine or a placebo. Both conserved end residues are part of each CDR3. The D gene is left open where the match is weak.

TRBV23-1	TRBJ1-2	NA	CASSQPDNYGYTF	TGCGCCAGCAGTCAACCGGATAACTATGGCTACACCTTC
TRBV6-4	TRBJ2-3	TRBD2	CASSDSLAGETDTQYF	TGTGCCAGCAGTGACTCGCTAGCGGGGGAAACAGATACGCAGTATTTT
TRBV2	TRBJ2-5	NA	CASSPPYGGEYQETQYF	TGTGCCAGCAGTCCCCCCTATGGCGGGGAGTACCAAGAGACCCAGTACTTC
TRBV2	TRBJ2-5	TRBD2	CASTALIAGGETQYF	TGTGCCAGCACCGCCTTAATAGCGGGGGGGGAGACCCAGTACTTC
TRBV2	TRBJ1-2	NA	CAKPDSNYGYTF	TGTGCCAAGCCGGACAGCAACTATGGCTACACCTTC
TRBV14	TRBJ2-5	TRBD2	CASSLGLAGGRETQYF	TGTGCCAGCAGCCTAGGACTAGCGGGGGGTAGAGAGACCCAGTACTTC
TRBV19	TRBJ1-2	TRBD1	CASIDSGTGRGGYTF	TGTGCCAGTATCGACAGCGGGACAGGGCGGGGAGGCTACACCTTC
TRBV7-2	TRBJ2-1	NA	CASSLAYGGNEQFF	TGTGCCAGCAGCTTAGCCTATGGAGGGAACGAGCAGTTCTTC
TRBV7-9	TRBJ2-2	NA	CASTPRISGELFF	TGTGCCAGCACCCCTCGGATATCCGGGGAGCTGTTTTTT
TRBV30	TRBJ1-5	NA	CAWSIPFSGQPQHF	TGTGCCTGGAGTATTCCCTTCTCCGGGCAGCCCCAGCATTTT
TRBV7-9	TRBJ2-1	TRBD1	CASSPSLDRGDEQFF	TGTGCCAGCAGCCCGTCCCTTGACAGGGGGGATGAGCAGTTCTTC
TRBV25-1	TRBJ1-4	NA	CASRSSDRGANEKLFF	TGTGCCAGCAGGAGTTCCGACCGGGGAGCTAATGAAAAACTGTTTTTT
TRBV6-5	TRBJ1-6	NA	CASSYQGSDSPLHF	TGTGCCAGCAGTTACCAAGGGTCCGATTCACCCCTCCACTTT
TRBV29-1	TRBJ2-5	TRBD1	CSFEGAETQYF	TGCAGCTTCGAGGGGGCCGAGACCCAGTACTTC
TRBV18	TRBJ2-5	TRBD2	CASSQLAGGQETQYF	TGTGCCAGCTCCCAACTAGCGGGGGGCCAAGAGACCCAGTACTTC
TRBV7-9	TRBJ2-7	TRBD1	CASSARQGSYEQYF	TGTGCCAGCAGCGCCCGACAGGGTTCCTACGAGCAGTACTTC
TRBV30	TRBJ2-7	NA	CAWSPRGYEQYF	TGTGCCTGGAGCCCGAGGGGCTACGAGCAGTACTTC
TRBV7-9	TRBJ2-1	NA	CASSLVTSKGGNEQFF	TGTGCCAGCAGCTTAGTTACTAGTAAAGGTGGGAATGAGCAGTTCTTC